Listed here are 2 T cell receptor beta chains from one sample, sequenced in a study of cytotoxic CD8 clonotypes in ibrutinib-treated CLL (dated by TCRdb to the early 2020s). Library method: the immunoSEQ multiplex PCR assay. As stored in TCRdb, this immuneACCESS dataset retains in-frame rearrangements with V and J assigned. A fraction of the clones does not appear; measured against another copy, unresolved V genes explain less than half of the discrepancy, and the remainder lacks a known reason. In all, the sample holds 53,000 or so clones, and 50% to 70% of those were seen once. In total, the top ten clones hold roughly 25% of the sample. The meaning of the sample's time point label: progressive disease on ibrutinib. The sample in question was PBMCs, obtained at disease progression, from a patient treated with ibrutinib. The receptors shown here come from a human donor with chronic lymphocytic leukemia.

The V gene is TRBV5-1, the J gene TRBJ2-5; D call uncertain. The CDR3 has 11 amino acids. V was cut by 4 bases and J by 1 base, with 2 bases left in between. CDR1 and CDR2 (germline): SGHRS, YFSETQ. CDR3 DNA sequence: TGCGCCAGCAGCGTCCAAGAGACCCAGTACTTC. Protein: CASSVQETQYF.

This clone showed up just once. The chain combines TRBV6-1 with TRBJ1-2; no definite D call. The CDR3 sequence is 15 residues long. V was pared by 1 base and J by 4 bases, with 13 bases between. Per germline, CDR1 MNHNS and CDR2 SASEGT. CDR3 loop: CASSEEPRAVYGYTF. The CDR3, as DNA: TGTGCCAGCAGTGAAGAACCTCGGGCCGTCTATGGCTACACCTTC.